This T cell receptor beta chain came from a study of naive and memory T cell subsets. This clonotype has a handful of counts. The antigen is not known. The CDR3 is 15 amino acids. Germline values: CDR1 SGHRS, CDR2 YFSETQ. V lost 6 bases to trimming and J lost 5 bases; unmatched junction nucleotides: 9. An equimolar mix of two oligonucleotides served as the beta constant-region primer for TRBC1 and TRBC2. Ligation attached a single-stranded oligonucleotide with a 12-nucleotide UMI and the SP2 primer to the cDNA 3' end. Four rounds of PCR amplified the ligated cDNA using nested alpha and beta constant-region primers plus SP2. Via MiXCR, TCRdb re-called the UMI-ligation and nested PCR reads, giving one row per CDR3 protein. The repertoire has under 100,000 distinct CDR3 sequences, about 6.5% of them found once; the top ten carry more than 1.5%. Notes on the study in general: Diversity fell and Gini index rose from naive through CM, EM, EMRA. In naive cells, over 90% of TCR sequences were seen only once.

The J gene is TRBJ2-1, the V gene TRBV5-1; 9 positions agree with TRBD1. The sequenced material came from central memory CD4+ T cells from blood. The sequence derives from a human donor in good health. The CDR3: CASTKRGQGDNEQFF. The DNA of the CDR3 is TGCGCCAGCACTAAAAGGGGACAGGGAGACAATGAGCAGTTCTTC.